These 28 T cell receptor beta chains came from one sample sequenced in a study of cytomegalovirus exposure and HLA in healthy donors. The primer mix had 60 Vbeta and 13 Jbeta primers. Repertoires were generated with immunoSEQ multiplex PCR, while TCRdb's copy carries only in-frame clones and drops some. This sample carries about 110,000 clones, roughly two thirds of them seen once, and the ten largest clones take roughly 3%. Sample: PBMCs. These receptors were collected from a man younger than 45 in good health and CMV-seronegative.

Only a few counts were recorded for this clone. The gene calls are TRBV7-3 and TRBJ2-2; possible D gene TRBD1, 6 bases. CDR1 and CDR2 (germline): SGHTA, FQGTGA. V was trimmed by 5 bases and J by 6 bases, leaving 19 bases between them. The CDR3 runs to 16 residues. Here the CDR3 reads CASSPQGPTAPGELFF. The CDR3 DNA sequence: TGTGCCAGCAGCCCACAGGGTCCTACCGCACCCGGGGAGCTGTTTTTT.

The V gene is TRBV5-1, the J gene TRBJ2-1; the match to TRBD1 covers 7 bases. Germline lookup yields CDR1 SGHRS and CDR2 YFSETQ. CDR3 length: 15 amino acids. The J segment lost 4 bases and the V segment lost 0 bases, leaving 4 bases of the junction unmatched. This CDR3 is CASSLGGQSYNEQFF. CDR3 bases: TGCGCCAGCAGCTTGGGGGGACAGTCTTACAATGAGCAGTTCTTC.

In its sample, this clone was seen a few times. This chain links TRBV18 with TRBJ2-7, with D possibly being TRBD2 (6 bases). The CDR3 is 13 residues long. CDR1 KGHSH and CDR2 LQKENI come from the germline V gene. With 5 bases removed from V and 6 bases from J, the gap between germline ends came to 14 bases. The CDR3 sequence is CASSRDSEGEQYF. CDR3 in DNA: TGTGCCAGCTCAAGGGACTCGGAGGGCGAGCAGTACTTC.

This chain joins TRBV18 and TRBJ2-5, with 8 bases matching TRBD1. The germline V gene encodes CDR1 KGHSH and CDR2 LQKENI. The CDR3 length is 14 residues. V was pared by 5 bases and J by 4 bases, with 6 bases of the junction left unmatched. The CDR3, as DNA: TGTGCCAGCTCAACGACAGGGGACGGAGAGACCCAGTACTTC. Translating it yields CASSTTGDGETQYF.

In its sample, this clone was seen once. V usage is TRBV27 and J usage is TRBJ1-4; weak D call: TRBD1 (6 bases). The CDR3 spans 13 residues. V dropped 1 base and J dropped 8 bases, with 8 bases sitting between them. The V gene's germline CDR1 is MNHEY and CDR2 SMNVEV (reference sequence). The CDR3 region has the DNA TGTGCCAGCAGTTTATTAGGGGGAGAAAAACTGTTTTTT. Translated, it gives CASSLLGGEKLFF.

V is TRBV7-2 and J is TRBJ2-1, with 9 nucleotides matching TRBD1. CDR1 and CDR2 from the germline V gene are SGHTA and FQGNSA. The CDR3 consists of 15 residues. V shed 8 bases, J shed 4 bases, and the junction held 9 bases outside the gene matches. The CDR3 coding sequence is TGTGCCAGCTTGGGACGGACAGGGGCGTACAATGAGCAGTTCTTC. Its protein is CASLGRTGAYNEQFF.

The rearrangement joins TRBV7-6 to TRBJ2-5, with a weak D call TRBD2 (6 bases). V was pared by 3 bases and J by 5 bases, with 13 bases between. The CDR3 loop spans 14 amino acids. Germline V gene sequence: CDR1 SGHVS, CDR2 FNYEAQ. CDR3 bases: TGTGCCAGCAGCTTCGAATTAGGAGGGGAGACCCAGTACTTC. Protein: CASSFELGGETQYF.

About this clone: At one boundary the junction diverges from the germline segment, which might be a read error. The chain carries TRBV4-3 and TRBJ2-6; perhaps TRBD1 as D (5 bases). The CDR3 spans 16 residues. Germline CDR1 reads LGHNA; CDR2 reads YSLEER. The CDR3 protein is CASSQDVGSGANGLTF. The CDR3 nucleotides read TGCGCCAGCAGCCAAGATGTTGGCTCTGGGGCCAACGGCCTGACTTTC.

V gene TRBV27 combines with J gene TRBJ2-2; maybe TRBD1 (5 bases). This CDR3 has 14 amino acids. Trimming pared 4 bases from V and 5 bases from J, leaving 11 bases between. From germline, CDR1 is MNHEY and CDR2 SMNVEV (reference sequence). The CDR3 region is CASSYRIRTGELFF. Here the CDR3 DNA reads TGTGCCAGCAGTTACAGGATAAGGACCGGGGAGCTGTTTTTT.

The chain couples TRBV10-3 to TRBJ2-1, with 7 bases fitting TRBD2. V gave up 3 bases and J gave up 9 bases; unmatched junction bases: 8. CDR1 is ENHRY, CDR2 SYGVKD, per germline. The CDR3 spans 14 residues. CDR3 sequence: CAISDFGGGAEQFF. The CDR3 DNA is TGTGCCATCAGTGACTTTGGGGGGGGAGCTGAGCAGTTCTTC.

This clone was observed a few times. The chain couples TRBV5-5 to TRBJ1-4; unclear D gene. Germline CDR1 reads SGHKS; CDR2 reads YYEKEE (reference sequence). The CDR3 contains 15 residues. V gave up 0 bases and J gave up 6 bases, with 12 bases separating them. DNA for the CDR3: TGTGCCAGCAGCTTGGCCGCCGACTTGTATGAAAAACTGTTTTTT. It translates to CASSLAADLYEKLFF.

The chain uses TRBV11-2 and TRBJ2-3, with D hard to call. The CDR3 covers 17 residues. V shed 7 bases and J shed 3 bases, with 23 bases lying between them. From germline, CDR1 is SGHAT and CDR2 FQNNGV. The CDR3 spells CASTLGTRVLGTDTQYF. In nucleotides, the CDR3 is TGTGCCAGCACCCTCGGAACCCGGGTTTTGGGTACAGATACGCAGTATTTT.

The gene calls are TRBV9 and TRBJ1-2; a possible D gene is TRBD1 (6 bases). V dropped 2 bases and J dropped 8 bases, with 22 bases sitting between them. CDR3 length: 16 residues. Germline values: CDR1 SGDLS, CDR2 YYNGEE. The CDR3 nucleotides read TGTGCCAGCAGCGTTACGGGACAAGCCCGGGGTGAAGGCTACACCTTC. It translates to CASSVTGQARGEGYTF. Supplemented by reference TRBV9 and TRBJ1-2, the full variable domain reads DSGVTQTPKHLITATGQRVTLRCSPRSGDLSVYWYQQSLDQGLQFLIQYYNGEERAKGNILERFSAQQFPDLHSELNLSSLELGDSALYFCASSVTGQARGEGYTFGSGTRLTVV.

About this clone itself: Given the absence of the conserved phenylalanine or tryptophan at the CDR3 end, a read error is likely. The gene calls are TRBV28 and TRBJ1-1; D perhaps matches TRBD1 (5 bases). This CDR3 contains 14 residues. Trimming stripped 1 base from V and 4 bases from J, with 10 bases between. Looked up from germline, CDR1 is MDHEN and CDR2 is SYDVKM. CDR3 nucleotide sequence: TGTGCCAGCAGTTTATCGCAGGGTAGCACTGAAGCTTTCCTT. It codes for CASSLSQGSTEAFL.

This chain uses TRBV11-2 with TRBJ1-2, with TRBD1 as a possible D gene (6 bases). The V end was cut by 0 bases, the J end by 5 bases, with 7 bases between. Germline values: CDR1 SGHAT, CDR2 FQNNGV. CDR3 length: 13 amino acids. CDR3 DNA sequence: TGTGCCAGCAGCTTAGAGGGGACATATGGCTACACCTTC. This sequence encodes CASSLEGTYGYTF. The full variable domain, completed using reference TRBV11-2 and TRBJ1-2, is EAGVAQSPRYKIIEKRQSVAFWCNPISGHATLYWYQQILGQGPKLLIQFQNNGVVDDSQLPKDRFSAERLKGVDSTLKIQPAKLEDSAVYLCASSLEGTYGYTFGSGTRLTVV.

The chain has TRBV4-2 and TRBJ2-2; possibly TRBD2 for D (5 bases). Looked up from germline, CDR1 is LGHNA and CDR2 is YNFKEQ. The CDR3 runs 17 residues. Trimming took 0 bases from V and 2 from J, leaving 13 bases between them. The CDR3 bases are TGTGCCAGCAGCCAAGATCGGGGAACAACTAACACCGGGGAGCTGTTTTTT. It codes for CASSQDRGTTNTGELFF.

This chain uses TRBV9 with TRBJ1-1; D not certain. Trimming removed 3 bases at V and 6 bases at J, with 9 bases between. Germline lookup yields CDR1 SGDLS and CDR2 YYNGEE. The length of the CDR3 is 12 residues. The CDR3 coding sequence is TGTGCCAGCAGCGGAGTTGGAGCTGAAGCTTTCTTT. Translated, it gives CASSGVGAEAFF. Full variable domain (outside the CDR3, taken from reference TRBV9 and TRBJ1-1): DSGVTQTPKHLITATGQRVTLRCSPRSGDLSVYWYQQSLDQGLQFLIQYYNGEERAKGNILERFSAQQFPDLHSELNLSSLELGDSALYFCASSGVGAEAFFGQGTRLTVV.

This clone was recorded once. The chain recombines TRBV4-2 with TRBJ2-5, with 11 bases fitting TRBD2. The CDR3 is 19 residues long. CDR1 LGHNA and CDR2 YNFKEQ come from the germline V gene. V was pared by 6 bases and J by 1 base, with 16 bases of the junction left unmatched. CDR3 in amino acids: CASRAQIAGGPGTQETQYF. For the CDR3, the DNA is TGTGCCAGCAGAGCCCAGATAGCGGGAGGGCCAGGGACCCAAGAGACCCAGTACTTC.

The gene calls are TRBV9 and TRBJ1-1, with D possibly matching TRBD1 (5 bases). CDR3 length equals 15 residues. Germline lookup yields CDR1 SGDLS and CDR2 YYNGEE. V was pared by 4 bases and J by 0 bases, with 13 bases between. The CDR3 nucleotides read TGTGCCAGCAGCCACCCGGCAGGGCTGAACACTGAAGCTTTCTTT. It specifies CASSHPAGLNTEAFF.

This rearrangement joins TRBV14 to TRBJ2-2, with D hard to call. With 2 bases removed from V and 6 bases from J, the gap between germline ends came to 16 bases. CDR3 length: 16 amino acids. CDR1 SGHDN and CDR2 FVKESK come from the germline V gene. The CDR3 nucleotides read TGTGCCAGCAGCCAACCTCTCGGAGTCGGCTCCGGGGAGCTGTTTTTT. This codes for CASSQPLGVGSGELFF. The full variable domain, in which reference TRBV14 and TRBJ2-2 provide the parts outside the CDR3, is EAGVTQFPSHSVIEKGQTVTLRCDPISGHDNLYWYRRVMGKEIKFLLHFVKESKQDESGMPNNRFLAERTGGTYSTLKVQPAELEDSGVYFCASSQPLGVGSGELFFGEGSRLTVL.

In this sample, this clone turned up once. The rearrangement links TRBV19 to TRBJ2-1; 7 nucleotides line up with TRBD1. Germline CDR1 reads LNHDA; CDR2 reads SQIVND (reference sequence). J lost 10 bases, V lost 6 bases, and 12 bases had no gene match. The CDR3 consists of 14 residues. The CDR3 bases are TGTGCCAGTAGAGGAATAGACAGGGTTGGCGAGCAGTTCTTC. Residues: CASRGIDRVGEQFF.

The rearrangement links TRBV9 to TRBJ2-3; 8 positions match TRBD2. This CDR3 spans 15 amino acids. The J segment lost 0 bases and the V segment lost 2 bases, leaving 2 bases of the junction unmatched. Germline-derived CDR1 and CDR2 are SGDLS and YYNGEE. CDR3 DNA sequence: TGTGCCAGCAGCGTTAGCGGGACTAGCACAGATACGCAGTATTTT. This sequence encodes CASSVSGTSTDTQYF.

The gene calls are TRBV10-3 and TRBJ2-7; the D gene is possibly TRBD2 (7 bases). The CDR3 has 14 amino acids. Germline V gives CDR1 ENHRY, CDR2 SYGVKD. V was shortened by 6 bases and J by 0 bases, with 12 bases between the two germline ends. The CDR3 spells CAIRGGGSSYEQYF. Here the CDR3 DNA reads TGTGCCATCAGGGGAGGGGGAAGCTCCTACGAGCAGTACTTC.

The DNA of the CDR3 is TGTGCCAGCAGCCAAGATCCGGGAGCGAATAAAGCCAAAAACATTCAGTACTTC. Its translation is CASSQDPGANKAKNIQYF. The chain is built from TRBV4-2 and TRBJ2-4; the D gene is possibly TRBD2 (6 bases). Deletions cut 0 bases from V and 0 bases from J, with 15 bases between. Germline loops: CDR1 LGHNA, CDR2 YNFKEQ. The CDR3 is made up of 18 amino acids.

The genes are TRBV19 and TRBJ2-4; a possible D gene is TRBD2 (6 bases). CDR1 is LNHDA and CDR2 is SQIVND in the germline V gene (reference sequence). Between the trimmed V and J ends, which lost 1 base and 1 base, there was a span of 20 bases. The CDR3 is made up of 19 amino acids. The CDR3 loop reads CASSIGGRRGTLAKNIQYF. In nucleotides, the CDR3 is TGTGCCAGTAGTATAGGAGGAAGGCGGGGCACTCTGGCCAAAAACATTCAGTACTTC.

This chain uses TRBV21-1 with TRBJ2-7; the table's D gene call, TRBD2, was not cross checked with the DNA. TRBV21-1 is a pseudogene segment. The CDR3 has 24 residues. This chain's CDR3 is CASSKLSKASGNTGPVGRAGEQYF. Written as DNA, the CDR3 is TGTGCCAGCAGCAAACTAAGTAAGGCTAGCGGGAATACCGGCCCAGTGGGCAGGGCGGGGGAGCAGTACTTC.

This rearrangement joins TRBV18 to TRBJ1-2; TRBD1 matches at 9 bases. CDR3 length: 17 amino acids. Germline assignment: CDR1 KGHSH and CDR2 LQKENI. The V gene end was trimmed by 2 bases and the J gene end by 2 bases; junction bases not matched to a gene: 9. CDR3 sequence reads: CASSPGTGTLSNYGYTF. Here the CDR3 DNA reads TGTGCCAGCTCACCAGGGACAGGGACCCTTTCGAACTATGGCTACACCTTC.

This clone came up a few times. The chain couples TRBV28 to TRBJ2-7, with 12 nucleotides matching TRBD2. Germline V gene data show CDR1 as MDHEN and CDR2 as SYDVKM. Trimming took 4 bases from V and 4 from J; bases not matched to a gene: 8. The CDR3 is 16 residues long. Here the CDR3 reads CASSSPTSGRPYEQYF. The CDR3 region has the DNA TGTGCCAGCAGTTCCCCGACTAGCGGGAGACCTTACGAGCAGTACTTC.